This is a list of T cell receptor beta chains from one sample in a study of blood T cells in healthy people across ages. One entry per CDR3 protein, called by TCRdb with MiXCR from the 5' RACE reads. The table has approximately 780,000 distinct CDR3 sequences, around 24% seen once. These data were also filed under a second study, of T cells of mothers and their children.

Sequenced material: blood. The source is a boy younger than 18 in good health. The CDR3 runs from the conserved cysteine through the conserved F or W. Fields, in order: D gene, clone size, J gene, V gene, CDR3 DNA, CDR3 protein. The D gene is left open where the match is weak. Clone size is not always given. Where it is, it says once, few, many or a class for expanded clones.

d_gene: NA; abundance: NA; j_gene: TRBJ2-1; v_gene: TRBV24-1; CDR3nt: TGTGCCACCACCTCAGGGCTAAACGCGAGGAATGAGCAGTTCTTC; CDR3aa: CATTSGLNARNEQFF
d_gene: NA; abundance: few; j_gene: TRBJ1-4; v_gene: TRBV6-1; CDR3nt: TGTGCCAGCCTCCTAGGGACAACGCGTGAAAAACTGTTTTTT; CDR3aa: CASLLGTTREKLFF
d_gene: NA; abundance: NA; j_gene: TRBJ2-7; v_gene: TRBV4-2; CDR3nt: TGTGCCAGCAGCCAAGTTTCGGGGGCCGGCGAGCAGTACTTC; CDR3aa: CASSQVSGAGEQYF
d_gene: TRBD1; abundance: NA; j_gene: TRBJ2-2; v_gene: TRBV10-3; CDR3nt: TGTGCCATCAGGGGGACAGGGGCCAACACCGGGGAGCTGTTTTTT; CDR3aa: CAIRGTGANTGELFF
d_gene: NA; abundance: NA; j_gene: TRBJ1-1; v_gene: TRBV6-6; CDR3nt: TGTGCCAGCAGTTACGGGGGGTCTGAAGCTTTCTTT; CDR3aa: CASSYGGSEAFF
d_gene: NA; abundance: NA; j_gene: TRBJ1-1; v_gene: TRBV20-1; CDR3nt: TGCAATGCTAGTAGGAACACTGAAGCTTTCTTT; CDR3aa: CNASRNTEAFF
d_gene: TRBD1; abundance: NA; j_gene: TRBJ1-4; v_gene: TRBV20-1; CDR3nt: TGCAGTGCTAGCCCCGGGACAGGGATAGGCGTGGGCGTACTGTTTTTT; CDR3aa: CSASPGTGIGVGVLFF
d_gene: NA; abundance: few; j_gene: TRBJ2-1; v_gene: TRBV29-1; CDR3nt: TGCAGCGAGCGAAAAGACAGCTCCTACAATGAGCAGTTCTTC; CDR3aa: CSERKDSSYNEQFF
d_gene: NA; abundance: few; j_gene: TRBJ2-1; v_gene: TRBV6-1; CDR3nt: TGTGCTTCGAAAGGGGAGGGGGCCTCCTACAATGAGCAGTTCTTC; CDR3aa: CASKGEGASYNEQFF
d_gene: TRBD1; abundance: few; j_gene: TRBJ2-7; v_gene: TRBV9; CDR3nt: TGTGCCAGCAGCACCCGGGACAGATTCTACGAGCAGTACTTC; CDR3aa: CASSTRDRFYEQYF
d_gene: NA; abundance: few; j_gene: TRBJ2-3; v_gene: TRBV4-1; CDR3nt: TGCGCCAGCAGCCAAGTGGGGGCAGGGGATACGCAGTATTTT; CDR3aa: CASSQVGAGDTQYF